This entry features one TCR beta chain sequence. The protocol was immunoSEQ multiplex PCR, while the TCRdb copy is restricted to in-frame clones and leaves out a portion. The sample holds about 170,000 clones, over 75% seen once. The record originates from a study of blood T cell repertoires in COVID-19. Germline CDR1 is KGHSH and CDR2 is LQKENI. This CDR3 region has 16 residues. V dropped 3 bases and J dropped 4 bases, with 18 bases sitting between them. Participant age was roughly 18 to 100 years, and participants resided in approximately 25 US areas. Allocation to cohorts depended on clinical history reported by the participants. Recovery among Cohort 3 donors was established by two negative PCRs, clearance, or symptom resolution.

The chain uses TRBV18 and TRBJ1-1; D uncertain. This sequence originates from a woman between 45 and 65 years old who had recovered from COVID-19. Sequencing was carried out using PBMCs or T cells enriched from blood (not recorded which). CDR3 loop: CASSPVEWEAATEAFF. Written as DNA, the CDR3 is TGTGCCAGCTCACCGGTGGAGTGGGAGGCGGCCACTGAAGCTTTCTTT.